This T cell receptor beta chain was captured in a study of T cells after posttransplantation cyclophosphamide. Sequenced by immunoSEQ multiplex PCR; TCRdb stores in-frame clones only, minus some. This sample has about 21,000 clones; roughly 98% occur once, and the top ten carry less than 0.15%. The length of the CDR3 is 16 residues. The sequence was collected from a man in his forties in good health, CMV-negative, and a related stem cell transplant donor. V usage is TRBV12-2 and J usage is TRBJ2-7; the listed D gene, TRBD1, was not tested against the DNA. TRBV12-2 is a known pseudogene. Input material: naive CD8+ T cells sorted from PBMCs. In nucleotides, the CDR3 is TGTGCAAGTCGCTTACTATCCGACAGGGCCCCCAACGAGCAGTACTTC. This translates into CASRLLSDRAPNEQYF.